Presented here are 10 T cell receptor beta chains from one specimen sequenced in a study of blood T cell repertoires in COVID-19. Repertoires were generated with immunoSEQ multiplex PCR, while TCRdb's copy carries only in-frame clones and drops some. This sample has around 400,000 clones, with 80% to 90% found just once. The sample comprised peripheral blood. The origin of the receptors is a woman aged 55 to 70 with COVID-19, enrolled during active disease.

This chain links TRBV12-3 or TRBV12-4 with TRBJ1-1; D gene ambiguous. The CDR3 sequence is 13 residues long. V was trimmed by 3 bases and J by 1 base, leaving 6 bases between them. The CDR3 loop reads CASSFEANTEAFF. CDR3 bases: TGTGCCAGCAGTTTTGAGGCGAACACTGAAGCTTTCTTT.

This chain joins TRBV3-1 (or the pseudogene TRBV3-2) and TRBJ1-1, with D possibly matching TRBD1 (5 bases). Germline loops: CDR1 LGHDT, CDR2 YNNKEL (reference sequence). V dropped 4 bases and J dropped 5 bases, with 14 bases sitting between them. CDR3 length equals 14 residues. The CDR3 DNA is TGTGCCAGCAGCCCGGTTGGAGGGGTGACTGAAGCTTTCTTT. Its translation: CASSPVGGVTEAFF.

This clone was detected a few times. The V and J genes are TRBV27 and TRBJ2-7; perhaps TRBD1 as D (6 bases). The CDR3 spans 14 residues. V lost 3 bases to trimming and J lost 5 bases, with 14 bases between them. Germline V gives CDR1 MNHEY, CDR2 SMNVEV (reference sequence). The CDR3 nucleotides are TGTGCCAGCAGTTTTGGACAGCTCCTTAACGAGCAGTACTTC. As protein: CASSFGQLLNEQYF.

With regard to this clone: The sample holds other DNA sequences that translate to the same CDR3. The V call is TRBV14, the J call TRBJ1-1; D might be TRBD1 (5 bases). Between the trimmed V and J ends, which lost 0 bases and 4 bases, there was a span of 12 bases. The length of the CDR3 is 15 residues. Per germline, CDR1 SGHDN and CDR2 FVKESK. In DNA, the CDR3 is TGTGCCAGCAGCCAAGATCTTAGGGGAGGCACTGAAGCTTTCTTT. It encodes CASSQDLRGGTEAFF.

J is TRBJ1-1 and V is TRBV28; TRBD1 aligns across 8 bases. Trimming took 5 bases from V and 5 from J; bases not matched to a gene: 10. This CDR3 comprises 15 residues. Germline V gives CDR1 MDHEN, CDR2 SYDVKM. The CDR3 here is CASSQTQTGGTEAFF. Written as DNA, the CDR3 is TGTGCCAGCAGTCAGACCCAAACAGGGGGAACTGAAGCTTTCTTT.

The rearrangement links TRBV27 to TRBJ2-1, with 9 bases that match TRBD1. The CDR3 has 15 residues. The junction had 8 bases not matched to a gene; V was cut back by 4 bases and J by 7 bases. Germline CDR1 MNHEY, CDR2 SMNVEV (reference sequence). CDR3: CASSSPGTGMNEQFF. For the CDR3, the DNA is TGTGCCAGCAGTTCCCCCGGGACAGGGATGAATGAGCAGTTCTTC.

The V gene is TRBV7-8, the J gene TRBJ2-7; 7 bases fit TRBD2. V was clipped by 4 bases and J by 4 bases; unmatched bases: 10. Germline V gene data show CDR1 as SGHVS and CDR2 as FQNEAQ. The CDR3 spans 15 residues. As DNA, the CDR3 is TGTGCCAGCAGCTCTAGACTAGCTGTCCCGTACGAGCAGTACTTC. Encoded protein: CASSSRLAVPYEQYF.

This chain connects TRBV6-5 to TRBJ2-1; D is perhaps TRBD1 (6 bases). The germline V gene encodes CDR1 MNHEY and CDR2 SVGAGI. CDR3 length: 15 amino acids. V lost 2 bases to trimming and J lost 4 bases, with 12 bases between them. The chain's CDR3 is CASSYGLGQYNEQFF. CDR3 DNA sequence: TGTGCCAGCAGTTACGGCTTAGGACAGTACAATGAGCAGTTCTTC.

V gene TRBV5-1 combines with J gene TRBJ2-7; 13 positions match TRBD2. With 1 base clipped from V and 5 bases from J, the junction kept 3 bases outside the gene matches. The CDR3 length is 15 residues. Germline V gene lookup returns CDR1 SGHRS and CDR2 YFSETQ. The CDR3 sequence: CASSLRTSGGNEQYF. In DNA, the CDR3 is TGCGCCAGCAGCTTGCGGACTAGCGGGGGTAACGAGCAGTACTTC.

V gene TRBV9 combines with J gene TRBJ2-1; 8 positions agree with TRBD2. There are 15 residues in the CDR3. With 4 bases clipped from V and 7 bases from J, the junction kept 10 bases outside the gene matches. Germline V CDR1 and CDR2: SGDLS, YYNGEE. CDR3 amino acids: CASSKTRGGRNEQFF. CDR3 coding DNA: TGTGCCAGCAGCAAGACTCGGGGGGGCCGTAATGAGCAGTTCTTC. The full variable domain, its missing parts supplied by reference TRBV9 and TRBJ2-1, is DSGVTQTPKHLITATGQRVTLRCSPRSGDLSVYWYQQSLDQGLQFLIQYYNGEERAKGNILERFSAQQFPDLHSELNLSSLELGDSALYFCASSKTRGGRNEQFFGPGTRLTVL.